This TCR beta chain was profiled in a study of blood T cell repertoires in COVID-19 (TCRdb year 2020). About the study as a whole: Collaborator samples came from the United States, Italy and Spain and covered acute and convalescent phases of COVID-19. The samples were drawn from two sources: the first 160 participants of the ongoing ImmuneRACE study, and 1,254 subjects contributed by 6 global collaborators. The repertoires were released in a freely available public database intended as a resource for research on the immune response to SARS-CoV-2. Subjects who had been exposed to COVID-19, were actively infected with it, or had recovered from it provided the deeply sampled blood TCRbeta repertoires that made up the dataset. Where available, HLA class I and class II types were obtained from metadata supplied by the sample provider rather than from assay-based typing. The material from the prospective study consisted of cDNA or gDNA derived from T cells, B-cell-depleted T cells, or PBMCs. Sample metadata almost always included a de-identified subject ID, COVID-19 status, age in years and sex.

Broader findings and caveats from the paper: The quantity of clinical and demographic metadata differed by source and by participant and was supplied without curation.

Concerning this clone: Which antigen it targets is not known. No qualities accompany the bases; no much larger clone lies one base away.

TCRbeta CDR3 regions were amplified from genomic DNA using the immunoSEQ Assay, a bias-controlled multiplex PCR. In the original analysis: Within the assay, amplification of reference gene primers was used to estimate how many nucleated cells each sample contained. To quantify the absolute abundance of each unique TCRbeta CDR3 rearrangement, sequence reads were collapsed and filtered. For each sample, productive Simpson clonality was calculated by taking the square root of Simpson's diversity index across productive rearrangements. The table comes from immuneACCESS by way of TCRdb, which keeps in-frame sequences with V and J called. Part of the clones is missing from these tables; in studies checked, under half for an unresolved V gene and the rest for unknown reasons. V, J and clone size derive from that table, while D and trimming were established from the DNA sequence. The sample table lists roughly 400,000 clones, approximately 89% of them with a count of one. About 1.7% of the sample comes from the top ten.

Enrolling through a virtual design, the prospective study's participants ranged in age from about 18 to 89 years and lived across 20 to 25 United States geographic areas. In the prospective study, cohorts were assigned on the basis of participant-reported clinical history obtained from a screening survey and a study questionnaire. Recovered participants in ImmuneRACE Cohort 3 were defined as having two consecutive negative NP/OP PCR tests, clearance from a healthcare professional, or resolution of symptoms. Each participant in the prospective study had whole blood, serum and a nasopharyngeal or oropharyngeal swab collected by mobile phlebotomists. Additional blood draws and questionnaires over an approximately two-month period could optionally be provided by prospective study participants. Prospective study blood samples were shipped either frozen or at room temperature before DNA extraction. Material for sequencing was PBMCs or T cells enriched from blood (not recorded which). This clonotype originated in a young woman who had recovered from COVID-19.

The encoded CDR3 is CASRLFGYEQYF. In nucleotide form, the sequence is TGTGCCAGCAGGCTCTTCGGGTACGAGCAGTACTTC. The sequence links TRBV6-6 to TRBJ2-7, with the D gene call left open. The V and J ends are trimmed by 6 bases and 4 bases, leaving 10 bases between them. Its CDR3 holds 12 amino acids, cysteine through phenylalanine. This entry keeps only the CDR3 DNA: 36 bases, framed from base 1. As encoded in the germline V gene (reference sequence), CDR1 is MNHNY while CDR2 is SVGAGI.